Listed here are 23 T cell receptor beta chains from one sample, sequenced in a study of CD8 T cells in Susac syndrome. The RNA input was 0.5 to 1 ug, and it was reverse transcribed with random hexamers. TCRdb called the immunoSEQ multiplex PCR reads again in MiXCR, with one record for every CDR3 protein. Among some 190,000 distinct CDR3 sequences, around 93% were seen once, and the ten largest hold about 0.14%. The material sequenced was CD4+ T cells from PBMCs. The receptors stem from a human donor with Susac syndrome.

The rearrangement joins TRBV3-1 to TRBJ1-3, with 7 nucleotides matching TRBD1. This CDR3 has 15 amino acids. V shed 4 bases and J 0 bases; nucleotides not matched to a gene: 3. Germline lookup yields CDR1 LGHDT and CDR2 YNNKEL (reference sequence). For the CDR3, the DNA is TGTGCCAGCAGCCTATGGACAGGCTCTGGAAACACCATATATTTT. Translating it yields CASSLWTGSGNTIYF.

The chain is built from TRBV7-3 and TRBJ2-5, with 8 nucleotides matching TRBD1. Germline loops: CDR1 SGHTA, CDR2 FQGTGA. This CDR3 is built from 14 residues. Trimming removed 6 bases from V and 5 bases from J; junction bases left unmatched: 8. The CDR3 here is CASSYQGAGETQYF. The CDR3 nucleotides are TGTGCCAGCAGTTACCAGGGGGCGGGGGAGACCCAGTACTTC. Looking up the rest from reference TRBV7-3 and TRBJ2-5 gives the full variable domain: GAGVSQTPSNKVTEKGKYVELRCDPISGHTALYWYRQSLGQGPEFLIYFQGTGAADDSGLPNDRFFAVRPEGSVSTLKIQRTERGDSAVYLCASSYQGAGETQYFGPGTRLLVL.

CDR3 sequence: CASSSDRRGGHEQYF. CDR3 DNA: TGTGCCAGCAGCTCTGACCGCCGGGGGGGCCACGAGCAGTACTTC. The V call is TRBV11-2, the J call TRBJ2-7, with 8 bases lining up with TRBD2. The CDR3 contains 15 residues. Germline V CDR1 and CDR2: SGHAT, FQNNGV. J gave up 5 bases and V 4 bases, and 10 bases lay outside the gene matches.

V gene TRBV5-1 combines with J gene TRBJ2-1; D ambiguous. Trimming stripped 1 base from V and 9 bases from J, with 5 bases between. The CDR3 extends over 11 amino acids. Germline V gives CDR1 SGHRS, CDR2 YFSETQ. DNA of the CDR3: TGCGCCAGCAGCTTGTTGGCTGAGCAGTTCTTC. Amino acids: CASSLLAEQFF. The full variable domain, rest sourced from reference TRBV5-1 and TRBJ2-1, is KAGVTQTPRYLIKTRGQQVTLSCSPISGHRSVSWYQQTPGQGLQFLFEYFSETQRNKGNFPGRFSGRQFSNSRSEMNVSTLELGDSALYLCASSLLAEQFFGPGTRLTVL.

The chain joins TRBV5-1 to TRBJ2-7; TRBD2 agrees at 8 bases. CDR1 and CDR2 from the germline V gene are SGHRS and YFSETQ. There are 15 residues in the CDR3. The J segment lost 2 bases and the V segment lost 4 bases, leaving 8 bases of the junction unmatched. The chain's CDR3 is CASSPTSGRTYEQYF. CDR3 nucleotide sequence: TGCGCCAGCAGCCCCACTAGCGGAAGAACCTACGAGCAGTACTTC.

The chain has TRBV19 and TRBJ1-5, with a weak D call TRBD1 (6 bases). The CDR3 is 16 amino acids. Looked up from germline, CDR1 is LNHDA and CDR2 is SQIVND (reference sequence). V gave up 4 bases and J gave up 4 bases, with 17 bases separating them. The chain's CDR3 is CASSTGRTVSNQPQHF. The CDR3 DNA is TGTGCCAGTAGTACAGGCAGGACAGTTTCAAATCAGCCCCAGCATTTT.

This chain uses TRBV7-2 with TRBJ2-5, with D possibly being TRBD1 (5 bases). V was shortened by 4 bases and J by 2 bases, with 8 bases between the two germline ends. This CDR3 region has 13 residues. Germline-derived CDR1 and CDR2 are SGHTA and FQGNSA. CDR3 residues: CASSYTGQETQYF. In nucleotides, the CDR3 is TGTGCCAGCAGCTACACAGGTCAAGAGACCCAGTACTTC.

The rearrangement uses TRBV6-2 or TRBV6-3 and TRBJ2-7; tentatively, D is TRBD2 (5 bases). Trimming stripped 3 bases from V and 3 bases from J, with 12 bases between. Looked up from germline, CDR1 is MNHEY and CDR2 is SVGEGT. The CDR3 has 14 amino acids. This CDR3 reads CASSYIGDVYEQYF. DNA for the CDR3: TGTGCCAGCAGTTATATCGGGGATGTCTACGAGCAGTACTTC.

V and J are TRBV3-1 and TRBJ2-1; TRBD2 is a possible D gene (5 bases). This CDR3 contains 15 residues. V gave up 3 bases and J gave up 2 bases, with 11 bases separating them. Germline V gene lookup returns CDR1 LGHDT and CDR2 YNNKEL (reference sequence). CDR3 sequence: CASSQAEAAYNEQFF. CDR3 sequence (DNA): TGTGCCAGCAGCCAGGCGGAGGCCGCCTACAATGAGCAGTTCTTC.

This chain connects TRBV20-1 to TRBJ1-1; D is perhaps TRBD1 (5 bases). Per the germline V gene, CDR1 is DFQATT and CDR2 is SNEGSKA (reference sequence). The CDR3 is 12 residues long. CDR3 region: CTAGTWGTEAFF. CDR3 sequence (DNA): TGCACCGCCGGGACTTGGGGCACTGAAGCTTTCTTT.

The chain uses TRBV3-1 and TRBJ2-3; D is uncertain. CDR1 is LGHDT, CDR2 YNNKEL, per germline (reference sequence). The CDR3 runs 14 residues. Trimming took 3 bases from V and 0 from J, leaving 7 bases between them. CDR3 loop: CASSQVTSTDTQYF. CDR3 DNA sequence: TGTGCCAGCAGCCAGGTGACTAGCACAGATACGCAGTATTTT.

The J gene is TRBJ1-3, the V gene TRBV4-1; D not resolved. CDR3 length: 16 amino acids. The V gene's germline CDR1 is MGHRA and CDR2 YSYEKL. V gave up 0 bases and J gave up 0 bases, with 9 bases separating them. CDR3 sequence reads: CASSQDPEGSGNTIYF. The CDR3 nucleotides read TGCGCCAGCAGCCAAGACCCTGAGGGCTCTGGAAACACCATATATTTT.

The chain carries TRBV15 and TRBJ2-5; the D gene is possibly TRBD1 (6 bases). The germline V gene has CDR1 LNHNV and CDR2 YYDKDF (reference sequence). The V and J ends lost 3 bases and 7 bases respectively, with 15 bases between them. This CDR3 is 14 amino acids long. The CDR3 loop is CATSSDQGLGTQYF. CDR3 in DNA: TGTGCCACCAGCAGCGACCAGGGGCTAGGGACCCAGTACTTC.

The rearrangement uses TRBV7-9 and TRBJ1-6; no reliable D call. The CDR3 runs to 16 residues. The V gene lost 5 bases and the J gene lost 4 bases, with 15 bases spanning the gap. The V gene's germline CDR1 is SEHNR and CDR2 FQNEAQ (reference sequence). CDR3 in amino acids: CASSPDGREYNSPLHF. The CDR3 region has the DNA TGTGCCAGCAGCCCTGATGGTAGGGAGTATAATTCACCCCTCCACTTT.

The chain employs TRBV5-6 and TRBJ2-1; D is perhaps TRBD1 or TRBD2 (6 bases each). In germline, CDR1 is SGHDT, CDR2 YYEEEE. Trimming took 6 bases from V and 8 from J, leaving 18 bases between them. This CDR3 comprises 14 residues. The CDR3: CASTSGASWYEQFF. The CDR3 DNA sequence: TGTGCCAGCACCTCGGGGGCCTCTTGGTATGAGCAGTTCTTC.

This CDR3 is CAWNRDREAEAFF. CDR3 DNA sequence: TGTGCCTGGAATCGGGACAGGGAGGCTGAAGCTTTCTTT. The gene calls are TRBV30 and TRBJ1-1, with 9 bases matching TRBD1. The CDR3 consists of 13 residues. Germline V gives CDR1 GTSNPN, CDR2 SVGIG (reference sequence). Unmatched junction bases numbered 6, after V lost 4 bases and J lost 6 bases.

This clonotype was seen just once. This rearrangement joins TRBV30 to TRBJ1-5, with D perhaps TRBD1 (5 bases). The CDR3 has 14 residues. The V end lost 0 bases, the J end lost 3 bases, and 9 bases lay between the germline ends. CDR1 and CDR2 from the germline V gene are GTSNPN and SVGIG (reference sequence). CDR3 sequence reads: CAWSVGGDNQPQHF. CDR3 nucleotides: TGTGCCTGGAGTGTCGGGGGTGACAATCAGCCCCAGCATTTT.

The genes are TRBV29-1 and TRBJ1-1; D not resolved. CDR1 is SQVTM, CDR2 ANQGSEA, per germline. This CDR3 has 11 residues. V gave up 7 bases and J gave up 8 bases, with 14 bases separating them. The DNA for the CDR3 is TGCAGCGCCCGGGGTGGAGGAGAAGCTTTCTTT. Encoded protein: CSARGGGEAFF.

The CDR3 sequence: CASSSQGYNSPLHF. The CDR3 DNA reads TGTGCCAGCAGCTCGCAAGGGTATAATTCACCCCTCCACTTT. The gene calls are TRBV6-5 and TRBJ1-6; D is ambiguous. Germline V gene sequence: CDR1 MNHEY, CDR2 SVGAGI. V was cut by 6 bases and J by 4 bases, with 10 bases left in between. There are 14 residues in the CDR3.

This chain's CDR3 is CASSPQNTGAQYF. The DNA of the CDR3 is TGTGCCAGCAGCCCCCAGAATACGGGTGCCCAGTACTTC. V usage is TRBV9 and J usage is TRBJ2-5; D is uncertain. The V end lost 4 bases, the J end lost 9 bases, and 16 bases lay between the germline ends. The CDR3 loop spans 13 amino acids. CDR1 is SGDLS, CDR2 YYNGEE, per germline.

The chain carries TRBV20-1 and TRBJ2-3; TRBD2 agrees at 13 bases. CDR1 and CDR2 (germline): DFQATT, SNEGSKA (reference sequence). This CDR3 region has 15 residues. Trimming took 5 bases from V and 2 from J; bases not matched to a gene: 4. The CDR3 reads CSAPTSGGFTDTQYF. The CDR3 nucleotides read TGCAGTGCTCCGACTAGCGGGGGGTTCACAGATACGCAGTATTTT.

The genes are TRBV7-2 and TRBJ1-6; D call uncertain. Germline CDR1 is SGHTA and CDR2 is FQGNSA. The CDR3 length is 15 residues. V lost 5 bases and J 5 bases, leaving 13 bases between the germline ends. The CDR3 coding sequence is TGTGCCAGCAGCCGTTGGCCAGGAAATAATTCACCCCTCCACTTT. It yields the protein CASSRWPGNNSPLHF.

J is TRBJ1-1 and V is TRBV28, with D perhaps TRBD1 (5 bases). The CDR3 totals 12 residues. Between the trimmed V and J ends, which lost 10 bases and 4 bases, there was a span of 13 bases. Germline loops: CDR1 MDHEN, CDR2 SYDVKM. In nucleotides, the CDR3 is TGTGCCACCGGGGGAGGTAGCACTGAAGCTTTCTTT. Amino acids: CATGGGSTEAFF. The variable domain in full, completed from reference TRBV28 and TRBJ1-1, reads DVKVTQSSRYLVKRTGEKVFLECVQDMDHENMFWYRQDPGLGLRLIYFSYDVKMKEKGDIPEGYSVSREKKERFSLILESASTNQTSMYLCATGGGSTEAFFGQGTRLTVV.